Listed below are T cell receptor beta chains from one sample, sequenced in a study of cytomegalovirus exposure and HLA in healthy donors. Method: immunoSEQ multiplex PCR; TCRdb's copy keeps in-frame clones and lacks some. This table has under 200,000 clones, roughly four fifths appearing once. The sequenced sample was PBMCs. The origin of the receptors is a female donor in good health and CMV-seronegative. Both conserved end residues are part of each CDR3. A D gene is named only where the DNA matches it firmly. Only part of the rows carry a size: once, few, many, or a class if the clone is expanded.

-	-	TRBV5-1	TRBJ2-5	TGCGCCAGCAGCTCACAAGAGACCCAGTACTTC	CASSSQETQYF
TRBD2	-	TRBV6-6	TRBJ2-4	TGTGCCAGCAGTTACGGGACTAGCGGGAGAGTCAACATTCAGTACTTC	CASSYGTSGRVNIQYF
-	-	TRBV19	TRBJ2-2	TGTGCCAGTAGTATAGTAGGAGGGGCCGGGGAGCTGTTTTTT	CASSIVGGAGELFF
TRBD2	-	TRBV7-2	TRBJ2-2	TGTGCCAGCAGCTACTCCGGGACTACGAACACCGGGGAGCTGTTTTTT	CASSYSGTTNTGELFF
-	-	TRBV5-1	TRBJ2-7	TGCGCCAGCAGCTTCTCGGGGGGCGCGTTTTACGAGCAGTACTTC	CASSFSGGAFYEQYF
-	-	TRBV6-5	TRBJ1-6	TGTGCCAGCAGCATGACAGAAGCCGGTAATTCACCCCTCCACTTT	CASSMTEAGNSPLHF
-	-	TRBV9	TRBJ2-7	TGTGCCAGCAGCGTAAAGGGGCAGGGGGACTTCTCCGAGCAGTACTTC	CASSVKGQGDFSEQYF
TRBD1	-	TRBV6-5	TRBJ1-3	TGTGCCAGCGAGGGGGCTCCTGGAAACACCATATATTTT	CASEGAPGNTIYF
-	-	TRBV7-2	TRBJ2-2	TGTGCCAGCAGCTTAGACGGGAACACCGGGGAGCTGTTTTTT	CASSLDGNTGELFF
-	-	TRBV27	TRBJ1-1	TGTGCCAGCAGTTTATCGTGGCGGGACTTGACTGAAGCTTTCTTT	CASSLSWRDLTEAFF
TRBD2	-	TRBV6-8	TRBJ2-1	TGTGCCAGCAGTACCGGACTAGCGGGATACAATGAGCAGTTCTTC	CASSTGLAGYNEQFF
TRBD2	-	TRBV7-3	TRBJ2-5	TGTGCCAGCAGCTCGACTAGCGGGGGGCTTTTCCAAGAGACCCAGTACTTC	CASSSTSGGLFQETQYF
TRBD2	-	TRBV2	TRBJ2-7	TGTGCCAGCCACGGCGGGGGGGACGAGCAGTACTTC	CASHGGGDEQYF
-	-	TRBV4-3	TRBJ2-1	TGCGCCAGCAGCCCCTATGGGGGGTTGAATGAGCAGTTCTTC	CASSPYGGLNEQFF
TRBD1	-	TRBV18	TRBJ2-3	TGTGCCAGCTCACGGAACAGGGGAGGCACAGATACGCAGTATTTT	CASSRNRGGTDTQYF
TRBD2	-	TRBV6-4	TRBJ2-3	TGTGCCAGCAGTCGCAGCGGGGGGGATTTGACGCAGTATTTT	CASSRSGGDLTQYF
TRBD1	-	TRBV11-2	TRBJ2-7	TGTGCCAGCAGCCAGGACAGGGACTCCTACGAGCAGTACTTC	CASSQDRDSYEQYF
-	few	TRBV30	TRBJ2-3	TGTGCCTGGAGTGTCTCGACTCTCACAGATACGCAGTATTTT	CAWSVSTLTDTQYF
TRBD1	-	TRBV27	TRBJ1-5	TGTGCCAGCATCAAAGGGACAGCCAACACCAACGGAAGCAATCAGCCCCAGCATTTT	CASIKGTANTNGSNQPQHF
-	-	TRBV5-1	TRBJ1-3	TGCGCCAGCAGCTTGGCCGCGGGCATAACTGGAAACACCATATATTTT	CASSLAAGITGNTIYF
-	-	TRBV15	TRBJ2-7	TGTGCCACCAGCAGACAGACAGCCTACGAGCAGTACTTC	CATSRQTAYEQYF
-	-	TRBV30	TRBJ2-3	TGTGCCTGGAGTCCCCGTTACGCGAGGAATTTCGGTACGCAGTATTTT	CAWSPRYARNFGTQYF
TRBD2	-	TRBV4-1	TRBJ2-7	TGCGCCAGCAGCCAAGACGGGGCGCGGGGGTCCTACGAGCAGTACTTC	CASSQDGARGSYEQYF
-	few	TRBV19	TRBJ1-4	TGTGCCAGTAGAAACAGGCAGGGCTGGGAAAAACTGTTTTTT	CASRNRQGWEKLFF
TRBD1	-	TRBV7-9	TRBJ1-2	TGTGCCAGCAGCGAAACTAAGACAGGGACCTACTATGGCTACACCTTC	CASSETKTGTYYGYTF
TRBD2	-	TRBV9	TRBJ2-3	TGTGCCAGCAGCCCAAGACTAGCGGGGGGCAGTTTGGGCACAGATACGCAGTATTTT	CASSPRLAGGSLGTDTQYF
-	-	TRBV5-6	TRBJ1-1	TGTGCCAGCAGCTTAGGACAGCGGGGGACTGAAGCTTTCTTT	CASSLGQRGTEAFF
-	few	TRBV28	TRBJ1-5	TGTGCCAGCAGTTTACCCAGGGTTGGTCAGCCCCAGCATTTT	CASSLPRVGQPQHF
TRBD1	-	TRBV7-9	TRBJ2-3	TGTGCCAGCAGCTTAAGGTTACTAGGGACAGGGGGAACAGATACGCAGTATTTT	CASSLRLLGTGGTDTQYF
TRBD2	-	TRBV5-1	TRBJ2-7	TGCGCCAGCAGCTTATTTTACTCTACTAGCGGGGGCGCCTCCTACGAGCAGTACTTC	CASSLFYSTSGGASYEQYF
-	-	TRBV19	TRBJ1-4	TGTGCCAGCCGAACTACAGGGTCCGCTAATGAAAAACTGTTTTTT	CASRTTGSANEKLFF
-	-	TRBV9	TRBJ1-2	TGTGCCAGCAGCGTAGCAGGGGCTCCGAGCTACACCTTC	CASSVAGAPSYTF
-	-	TRBV18	TRBJ1-2	TGTGCCAGCTCACCCTCGGACACTGCTGACTATGGCTACACCTTC	CASSPSDTADYGYTF
-	-	TRBV19	TRBJ2-7	TGTGCCAGTAGTATCGAGTTGGCCTACGAGCAGTACTTC	CASSIELAYEQYF
TRBD2	few	TRBV7-2	TRBJ2-2	TGTGCCAGCAGTCCAGATTTTCTAGCGGGGACCGGGGAGCTGTTTTTT	CASSPDFLAGTGELFF
TRBD1	-	TRBV5-1	TRBJ2-6	TGCGCCAGCAGCTTGACAGGGGCTAGCTCTGGGGCCAACGTCCTGACTTTC	CASSLTGASSGANVLTF
-	-	TRBV25-1	TRBJ2-7	TGTGCCAGCAGTGAATGGGGCGGTTACTCCTACGAGCAGTACTTC	CASSEWGGYSYEQYF
-	-	TRBV5-4	TRBJ2-6	TGTGCCAGCAGCTGGGGGGGCAAATTGGGGACCAACGGCCTGACTTTC	CASSWGGKLGTNGLTF
-	once	TRBV29-1	TRBJ2-7	TGCAGCGTTGAACCCATTGAGGCCTACGAGCAGTACTTC	CSVEPIEAYEQYF
-	-	TRBV25-1	TRBJ2-7	TGTGCCAGCAGTGATCCAACAGGGTGCGAGCAGTACTTC	CASSDPTGCEQYF
TRBD1	-	TRBV9	TRBJ1-1	TGTGCCAGCAGCGCCTCCGTCGGTCTGGCAGGGGGTTTGTCTTTCTTT	CASSASVGLAGGLSFF
TRBD2	-	TRBV6-1	TRBJ2-7	TGTGCCAGCAGTGGCGGGAGCTCCTACGAGCAGTACTTC	CASSGGSSYEQYF
TRBD1	-	TRBV4-2	TRBJ1-1	TGTGCCAGCAGCCAAGATGGACAGGGGGCAAGAGGGAGTGCTGAAGCTTTCTTT	CASSQDGQGARGSAEAFF
TRBD1	-	TRBV5-6	TRBJ2-5	TGTGCCAGCAGCTTGTCGACAGGGGACCAGGGGACCCAGTACTTC	CASSLSTGDQGTQYF
-	-	TRBV5-1	TRBJ1-5	TGCGCCAGCAGCCCCGACGGGGGTCAGCCCCAGCATTTT	CASSPDGGQPQHF